A single sample gave rise to the 8 T cell receptor beta chains below, sequenced in a study of T-cell reconstitution after alpha-beta-depleted transplantation in children. Molecular barcoding with unique molecular identifiers was used for the TCRbeta library. TCRdb ran MiXCR on the PCR reads and lists one entry per CDR3 protein. Of about 350,000 distinct CDR3 sequences in the sample, around 15% were seen once. The input for sequencing was PBMCs, mostly from graft donor cells, taken 360 days after TCRalphabeta/CD19-depleted stem cell transplant. The receptors shown here come from a male patient between 2 and 15 years old who had a stem cell transplant for acute lymphoblastic leukemia, so the T cells may come from the graft donor.

The V call is TRBV20-1, the J call TRBJ2-7; D is unresolved. This CDR3 contains 13 residues. Trimming cost V 3 bases and J 2 bases, with 11 bases left between them. From germline, CDR1 is DFQATT and CDR2 SNEGSKA (reference sequence). CDR3 sequence reads: CSASLWVPYEQYF. In DNA form, the CDR3 reads TGCAGTGCTAGTCTCTGGGTGCCCTACGAGCAGTACTTC.

The sample holds a few counts of this clonotype. This chain links TRBV7-2 with TRBJ2-7, with D tentatively TRBD2 (7 bases). Looked up from germline, CDR1 is SGHTA and CDR2 is FQGNSA. This CDR3 region has 16 residues. The germline V and J ends were trimmed by 6 bases and 0 bases, with 18 bases remaining between them. CDR3: CASSPRGGGHSYEQYF. The CDR3, as DNA: TGTGCCAGCAGTCCCAGAGGGGGGGGACACTCCTACGAGCAGTACTTC. Using reference TRBV7-2 and TRBJ2-7 for the parts outside the CDR3, the full variable domain is GAGVSQSPSNKVTEKGKDVELRCDPISGHTALYWYRQSLGQGLEFLIYFQGNSAPDKSGLPSDRFSAERTGGSVSTLTIQRTQQEDSAVYLCASSPRGGGHSYEQYFGPGTRLTVT.

This chain joins TRBV4-3 and TRBJ2-1, with D unclear. Trimming removed 4 bases from V and 7 bases from J, with 11 bases in between. Germline lookup yields CDR1 LGHNA and CDR2 YSLEER. The CDR3 spans 13 residues. In DNA, the CDR3 is TGCGCCAGCAGCCCAGAAACGAGAAATGAGCAGTTCTTC. Amino acids: CASSPETRNEQFF.

This clonotype was observed many times. The chain uses TRBV29-1 and TRBJ2-7; D not resolved. CDR3 length: 11 amino acids. Germline V gene sequence: CDR1 SQVTM, CDR2 ANQGSEA. Trimming removed 5 bases from V and 5 bases from J, with 10 bases in between. The CDR3 is CSVTHTNEQYF. In DNA, the CDR3 is TGCAGCGTTACCCATACCAACGAGCAGTACTTC.

This clonotype was observed a few times. The J gene is TRBJ2-2, the V gene TRBV11-1, with TRBD2 matching 11 bases. This CDR3 region has 19 residues. The V segment lost 2 bases and the J segment 2 bases; nucleotides outside the gene matches: 10. Germline V gene sequence: CDR1 SGHAT, CDR2 FQDESV (reference sequence). The CDR3: CASSLWRIAGGPNTGELFF. The CDR3 DNA follows: TGTGCCAGCAGCTTATGGCGGATAGCGGGAGGGCCAAACACCGGGGAGCTGTTTTTT.

In this sample, this clonotype turned up a few times. The chain employs TRBV7-9 and TRBJ2-7; 12 bases line up with TRBD2. CDR1 and CDR2 (germline): SEHNR, FQNEAQ (reference sequence). V trimming: 1 base; J trimming: 3 bases; junction bases outside the gene matches: 4. This CDR3 spans 16 amino acids. The CDR3 region has the DNA TGTGCCAGCAGCTTAGATGAGACTAGCGGGAGCTACGAGCAGTACTTC. Protein: CASSLDETSGSYEQYF.

The chain employs TRBV5-1 and TRBJ1-1, with D perhaps TRBD1 (5 bases). The V gene's germline CDR1 is SGHRS and CDR2 YFSETQ. With 2 bases removed from V and 1 base from J, the gap between germline ends came to 15 bases. This CDR3 is built from 16 residues. The CDR3 protein is CASSFRLAGQNTEAFF. The DNA for the CDR3 is TGCGCCAGCAGCTTTAGACTTGCCGGACAGAACACTGAAGCTTTCTTT.

A few counts support this clonotype. The chain has TRBV28 and TRBJ1-5; no definite D call. Germline CDR1 reads MDHEN; CDR2 reads SYDVKM. The CDR3 contains 18 residues. Trimming left V 3 bases short and J 0 bases short, with 18 bases between. The CDR3 protein is CASSFVPADWPSNQPQHF. CDR3 sequence (DNA): TGTGCCAGCAGTTTTGTTCCAGCCGACTGGCCTAGCAATCAGCCCCAGCATTTT.